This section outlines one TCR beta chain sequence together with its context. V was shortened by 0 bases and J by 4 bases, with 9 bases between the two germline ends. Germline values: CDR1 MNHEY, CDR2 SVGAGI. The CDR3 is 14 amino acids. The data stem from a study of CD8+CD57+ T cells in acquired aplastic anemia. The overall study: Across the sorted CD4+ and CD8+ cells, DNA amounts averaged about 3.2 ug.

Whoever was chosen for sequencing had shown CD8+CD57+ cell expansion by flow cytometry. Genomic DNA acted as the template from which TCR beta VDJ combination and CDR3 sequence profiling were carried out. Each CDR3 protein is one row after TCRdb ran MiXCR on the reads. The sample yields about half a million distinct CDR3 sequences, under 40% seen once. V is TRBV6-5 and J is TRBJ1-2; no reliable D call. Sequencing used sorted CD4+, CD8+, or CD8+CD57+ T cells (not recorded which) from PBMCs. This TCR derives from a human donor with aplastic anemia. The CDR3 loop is CASSYSIALYGYTF. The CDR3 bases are TGTGCCAGCAGTTACTCGATTGCCCTCTATGGCTACACCTTC.